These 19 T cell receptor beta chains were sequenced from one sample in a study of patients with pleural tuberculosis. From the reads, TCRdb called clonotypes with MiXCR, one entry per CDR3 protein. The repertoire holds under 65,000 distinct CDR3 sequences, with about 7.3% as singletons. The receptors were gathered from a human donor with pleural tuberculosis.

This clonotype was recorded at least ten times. The CDR3, as DNA: TGCAGTGCGGCAGGGGGCGCGGTCACTGAAGCTTTCTTT. Translated: CSAAGGAVTEAFF. The chain has TRBV20-1 and TRBJ1-1; 8 nucleotides agree with TRBD1. Per germline, CDR1 DFQATT and CDR2 SNEGSKA (reference sequence). The CDR3 is 13 amino acids. J was trimmed by 4 bases and V by 6 bases; bases with no gene match: 7.

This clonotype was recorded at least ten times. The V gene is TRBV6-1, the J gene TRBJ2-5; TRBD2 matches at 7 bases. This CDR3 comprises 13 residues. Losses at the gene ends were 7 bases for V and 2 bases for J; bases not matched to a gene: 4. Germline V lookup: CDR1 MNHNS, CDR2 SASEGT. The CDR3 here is CASKLAEQETQYF. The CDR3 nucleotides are TGTGCCAGCAAGCTAGCGGAACAAGAGACCCAGTACTTC.

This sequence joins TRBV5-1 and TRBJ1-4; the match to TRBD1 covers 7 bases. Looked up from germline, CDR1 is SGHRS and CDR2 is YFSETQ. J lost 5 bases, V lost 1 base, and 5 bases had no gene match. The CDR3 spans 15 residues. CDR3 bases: TGCGCCAGCAGCTTGATGGGACAGAGGAATGAAAAACTGTTTTTT. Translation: CASSLMGQRNEKLFF.

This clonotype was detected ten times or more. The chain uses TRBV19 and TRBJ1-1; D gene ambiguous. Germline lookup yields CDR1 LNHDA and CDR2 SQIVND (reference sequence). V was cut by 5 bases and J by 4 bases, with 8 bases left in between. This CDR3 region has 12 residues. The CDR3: CASSAVGTEAFF. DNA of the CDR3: TGTGCCAGTAGTGCAGTCGGCACTGAAGCTTTCTTT.

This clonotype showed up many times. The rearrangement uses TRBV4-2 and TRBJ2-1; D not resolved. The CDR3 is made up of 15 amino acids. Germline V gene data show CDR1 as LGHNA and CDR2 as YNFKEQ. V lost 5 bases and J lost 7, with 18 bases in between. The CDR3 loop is CASSKRPLEVNEQFF. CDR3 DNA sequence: TGTGCCAGCAGCAAAAGGCCACTTGAAGTGAATGAGCAGTTCTTC.

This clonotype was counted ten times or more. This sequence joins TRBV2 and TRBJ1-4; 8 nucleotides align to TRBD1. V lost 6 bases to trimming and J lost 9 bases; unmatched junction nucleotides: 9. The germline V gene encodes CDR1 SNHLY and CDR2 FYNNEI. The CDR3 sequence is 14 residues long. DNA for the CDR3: TGTGCCAGCAGAGCCGACAGGGGCGAGAAAAAACTGTTTTTT. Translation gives CASRADRGEKKLFF. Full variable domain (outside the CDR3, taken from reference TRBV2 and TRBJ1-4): EPEVTQTPSHQVTQMGQEVILRCVPISNHLYFYWYRQILGQKVEFLVSFYNNEISEKSEIFDDQFSVERPDGSNFTLKIRSTKLEDSAMYFCASRADRGEKKLFFGSGTQLSVL.

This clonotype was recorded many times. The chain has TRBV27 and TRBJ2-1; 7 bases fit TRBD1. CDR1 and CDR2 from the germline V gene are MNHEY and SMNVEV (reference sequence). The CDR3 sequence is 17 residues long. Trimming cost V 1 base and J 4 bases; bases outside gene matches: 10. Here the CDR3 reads CASSLWRQGLVYNEQFF. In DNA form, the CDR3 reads TGTGCCAGCAGTTTATGGAGACAGGGCCTAGTTTACAATGAGCAGTTCTTC.

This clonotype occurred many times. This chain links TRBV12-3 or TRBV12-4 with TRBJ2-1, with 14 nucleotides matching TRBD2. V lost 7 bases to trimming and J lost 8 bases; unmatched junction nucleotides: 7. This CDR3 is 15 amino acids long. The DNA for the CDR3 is TGTGCCAGCACCGAGGGACTAGCGGGAGCCCATGAGCAGTTCTTC. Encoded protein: CASTEGLAGAHEQFF.

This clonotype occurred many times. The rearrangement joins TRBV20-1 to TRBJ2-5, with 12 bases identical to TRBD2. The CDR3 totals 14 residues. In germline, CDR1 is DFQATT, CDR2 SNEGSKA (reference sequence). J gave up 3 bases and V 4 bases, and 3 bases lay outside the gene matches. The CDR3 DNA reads TGCAGTGCTACCCGGACTAGCGGGGAAGAGACCCAGTACTTC. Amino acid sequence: CSATRTSGEETQYF.

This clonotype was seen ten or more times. The CDR3 sequence: CASSDGRSLLIETQYF. CDR3 nucleotide sequence: TGTGCCAGCAGTGACGGGAGGAGCTTATTGATAGAGACCCAGTACTTC. The chain combines TRBV6-4 with TRBJ2-5; a weak D match, TRBD2 (6 bases). The germline gives CDR1 MRHNA, CDR2 SNTAGT. The ends were cut back, 2 bases at V and 4 bases at J, with 17 bases in the middle. The CDR3 is made up of 16 amino acids.

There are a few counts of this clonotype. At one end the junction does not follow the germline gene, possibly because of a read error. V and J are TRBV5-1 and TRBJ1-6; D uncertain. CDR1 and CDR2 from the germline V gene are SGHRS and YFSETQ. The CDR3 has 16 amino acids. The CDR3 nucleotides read TGCGCCAGCAGCTTATCTGAACGGGGATTCAATTCAGCCCTCCACTTT. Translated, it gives CASSLSERGFNSALHF.

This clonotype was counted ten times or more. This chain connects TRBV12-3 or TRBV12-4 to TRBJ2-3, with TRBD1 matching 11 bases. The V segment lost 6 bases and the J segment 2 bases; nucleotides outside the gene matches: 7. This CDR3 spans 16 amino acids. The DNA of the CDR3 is TGTGCCAGCAGGAGGGGGACAGGGGGTTACACAGATACGCAGTATTTT. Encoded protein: CASRRGTGGYTDTQYF.

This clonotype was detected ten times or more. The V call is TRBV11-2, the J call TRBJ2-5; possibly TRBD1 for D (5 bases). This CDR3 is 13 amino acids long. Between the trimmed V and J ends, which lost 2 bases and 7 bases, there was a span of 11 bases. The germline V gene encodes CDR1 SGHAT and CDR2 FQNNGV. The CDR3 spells CASSLTPQGTQYF. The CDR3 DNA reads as TGTGCCAGCAGCTTAACCCCCCAGGGGACCCAGTACTTC.

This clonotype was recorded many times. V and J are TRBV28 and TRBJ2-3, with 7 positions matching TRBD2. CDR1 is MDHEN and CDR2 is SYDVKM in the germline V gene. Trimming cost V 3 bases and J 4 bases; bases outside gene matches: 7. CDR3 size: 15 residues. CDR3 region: CASSFTSVGPDTQYF. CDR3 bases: TGTGCCAGCAGTTTTACTAGCGTTGGGCCAGATACGCAGTATTTT.

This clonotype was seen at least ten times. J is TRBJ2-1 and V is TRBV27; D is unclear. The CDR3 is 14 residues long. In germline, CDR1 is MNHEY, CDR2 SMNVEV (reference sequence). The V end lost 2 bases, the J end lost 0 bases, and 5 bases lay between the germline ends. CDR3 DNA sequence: TGTGCCAGCAGTTTACGGAGCTCCTACAATGAGCAGTTCTTC. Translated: CASSLRSSYNEQFF.

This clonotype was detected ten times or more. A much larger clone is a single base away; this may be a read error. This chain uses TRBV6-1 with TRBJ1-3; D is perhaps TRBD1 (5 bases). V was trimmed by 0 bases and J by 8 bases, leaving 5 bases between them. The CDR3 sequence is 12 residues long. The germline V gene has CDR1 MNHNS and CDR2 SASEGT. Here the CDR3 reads CASSEAGHTIYF. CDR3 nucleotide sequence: TGTGCCAGCAGTGAAGCGGGGCACACCATATATTTT.

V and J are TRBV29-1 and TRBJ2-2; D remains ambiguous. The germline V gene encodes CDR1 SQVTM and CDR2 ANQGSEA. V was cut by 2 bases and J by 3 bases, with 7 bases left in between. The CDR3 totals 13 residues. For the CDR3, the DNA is TGCAGCGTTGAAAGCAGTTACACCGGGGAGCTGTTTTTT. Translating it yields CSVESSYTGELFF.

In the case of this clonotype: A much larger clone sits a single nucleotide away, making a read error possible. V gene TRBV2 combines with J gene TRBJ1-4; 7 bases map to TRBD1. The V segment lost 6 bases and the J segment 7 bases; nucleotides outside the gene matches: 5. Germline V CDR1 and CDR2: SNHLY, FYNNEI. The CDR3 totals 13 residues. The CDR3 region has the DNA TGTGCCAGCAGACCCGACAGGGCTGAAAAACTGTTTTTT. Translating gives CASRPDRAEKLFF.

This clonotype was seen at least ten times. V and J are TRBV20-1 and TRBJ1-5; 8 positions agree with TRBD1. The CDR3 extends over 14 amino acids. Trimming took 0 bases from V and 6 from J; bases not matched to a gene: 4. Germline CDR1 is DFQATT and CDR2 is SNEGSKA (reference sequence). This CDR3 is CSARDRDRGQPQHF. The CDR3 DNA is TGCAGTGCTAGAGATCGTGACAGGGGTCAGCCCCAGCATTTT.